Below are 17 T cell receptor beta chains sequenced from a single sample in a study of blood T cell repertoires in COVID-19. TCRdb's copy holds only in-frame clones and misses some; the assay was immunoSEQ multiplex PCR. Found here are around 310,000 clones, around nine tenths of them singletons; the top ten hold less than 5.5%. What was sequenced was PBMCs or T cells enriched from blood (not recorded which). All receptors derive from a man aged 25 to 40 who had recovered from COVID-19.

The J gene is TRBJ2-5, the V gene TRBV4-1; perhaps TRBD2 as D (5 bases). Trimming shortened V by 4 bases and J by 4 bases, and 22 bases separated the two germline ends. CDR1 and CDR2 (germline): MGHRA, YSYEKL. This CDR3 contains 17 residues. The CDR3: CASSPQPRTPVAETQYF. The CDR3 region has the DNA TGCGCCAGCAGCCCCCAACCCCGGACTCCCGTCGCAGAGACCCAGTACTTC.

The rearrangement joins TRBV5-8 to TRBJ2-5; 11 bases are a match to TRBD2. Trimming at V came to 5 bases and at J to 5 bases, leaving 11 bases not matched to a gene. This CDR3 spans 16 amino acids. Germline assignment: CDR1 SGHTS and CDR2 YDEGEE. CDR3: CASRGLLAGGSETQYF. DNA for the CDR3: TGTGCCAGCAGGGGGCTCCTAGCGGGGGGTTCCGAGACCCAGTACTTC. The entire variable domain, with the rest obtained from reference TRBV5-8 and TRBJ2-5, is as follows: EAGVTQSPTHLIKTRGQQATLRCSPISGHTSVYWYQQALGLGLQFLLWYDEGEERNRGNFPPRFSGRQFPNYSSELNVNALELEDSALYLCASRGLLAGGSETQYFGPGTRLLVL.

A single count supports this clone. The CDR3 spells CASSPLGPWEQFF. In DNA, the CDR3 is TGTGCCAGCAGTCCCCTTGGGCCCTGGGAGCAGTTCTTC. This chain joins TRBV6-5 and TRBJ2-1; D is undetermined. The CDR3 is made up of 13 amino acids. Germline lookup yields CDR1 MNHEY and CDR2 SVGAGI. The V end lost 5 bases, the J end lost 10 bases, and 15 bases lay between the germline ends.

The chain recombines TRBV5-1 with TRBJ2-2; D is undetermined. The CDR3 has 14 amino acids. Germline values: CDR1 SGHRS, CDR2 YFSETQ. The V and J ends lost 0 bases and 4 bases respectively, with 7 bases between them. CDR3 in amino acids: CASSLDPITGELFF. Written as DNA, the CDR3 is TGCGCCAGCAGCTTGGATCCCATCACCGGGGAGCTGTTTTTT.

This chain links TRBV7-9 with TRBJ1-4; 8 bases agree with TRBD1. Trimming removed 2 bases from V and 8 bases from J; junction bases left unmatched: 4. The CDR3 loop spans 14 amino acids. Germline V CDR1 and CDR2: SEHNR, FQNEAQ (reference sequence). In DNA, the CDR3 is TGTGCCAGCAGCTTAATCAGGGGGCGGGAAAAACTGTTTTTT. This encodes CASSLIRGREKLFF.

The chain carries TRBV30 and TRBJ2-1, with TRBD1 matching 7 bases. From germline, CDR1 is GTSNPN and CDR2 SVGIG (reference sequence). The CDR3 consists of 12 residues. J was trimmed by 10 bases and V by 6 bases; bases with no gene match: 9. DNA for the CDR3: TGTGCCTGTGCGACAGGGTTCTTGGAGCAGTTCTTC. Protein: CACATGFLEQFF.

This chain joins TRBV27 and TRBJ1-1, with D possibly TRBD1 on 6 matching bases. This CDR3 has 15 amino acids. V was shortened by 10 bases and J by 5 bases, with 23 bases between the two germline ends. The germline gives CDR1 MNHEY, CDR2 SMNVEV (reference sequence). CDR3 coding DNA: TGTGCCACCATCCCAGGGTTCGGGGGGCGGACTGAAGCTTTCTTT. It specifies CATIPGFGGRTEAFF.

This clone was seen once. V is TRBV27 and J is TRBJ2-6, with TRBD1 as a possible D gene (6 bases). The V gene's germline CDR1 is MNHEY and CDR2 SMNVEV (reference sequence). The CDR3 has 16 amino acids. V shed 7 bases and J shed 2 bases, with 15 bases lying between them. The CDR3 protein is CASTQAQGAGANVLTF. The CDR3 DNA follows: TGTGCCAGCACTCAAGCACAGGGAGCTGGGGCCAACGTCCTGACTTTC.

The table lists this clone with a count of one. This chain joins TRBV6-5 and TRBJ1-1, with D possibly being TRBD1 (5 bases). The CDR3 sequence is 14 residues long. From germline, CDR1 is MNHEY and CDR2 SVGAGI. Trimming took 8 bases from V and 2 from J, leaving 15 bases between them. This chain's CDR3 is CASLPGGKNTEAFF. CDR3 nucleotides: TGTGCCAGCCTTCCCGGGGGGAAAAACACTGAAGCTTTCTTT.

The chain has TRBV9 and TRBJ2-1, with TRBD1 identical over 7 bases. Trimming took 4 bases from V and 6 from J; bases not matched to a gene: 1. The CDR3 is made up of 12 amino acids. The germline V gene has CDR1 SGDLS and CDR2 YYNGEE. The CDR3 loop is CASSTGVNEQFF. The CDR3 DNA reads TGTGCCAGCAGCACAGGGGTCAATGAGCAGTTCTTC.

The chain links TRBV27 to TRBJ1-5; D is perhaps TRBD1 (5 bases). From germline, CDR1 is MNHEY and CDR2 SMNVEV (reference sequence). The CDR3 has 15 residues. V was shortened by 4 bases and J by 1 base, with 11 bases between the two germline ends. The CDR3 bases are TGTGCCAGCAGTTGGGGTCGGGGGAGCAATCAGCCCCAGCATTTT. Its protein product is CASSWGRGSNQPQHF.

The V and J genes are TRBV6-5 and TRBJ2-3, with D possibly being TRBD2 (5 bases). The CDR3 contains 11 residues. Deletions cut 5 bases from V and 6 bases from J, with 6 bases between. Germline V gene lookup returns CDR1 MNHEY and CDR2 SVGAGI. CDR3 protein: CASSPGDTQYF. The CDR3 bases are TGTGCCAGCAGTCCGGGGGATACGCAGTATTTT.

The chain uses TRBV4-1 and TRBJ1-1; tentative D call: TRBD1 (5 bases). The V gene's germline CDR1 is MGHRA and CDR2 YSYEKL. The CDR3 length is 14 residues. Trimming shortened V by 5 bases and J by 0 bases, and 10 bases separated the two germline ends. CDR3 nucleotide sequence: TGCGCCAGCAGCAGACAAGGGGTGAACACTGAAGCTTTCTTT. Translated: CASSRQGVNTEAFF.

The chain employs TRBV28 and TRBJ1-2; D remains ambiguous. CDR3 length: 14 residues. Germline CDR1 MDHEN, CDR2 SYDVKM. Deletions cut 7 bases from V and 4 bases from J, with 16 bases between. DNA of the CDR3: TGTGCCAGCACCTCTGGAGAAACTGGCTATGGCTACACCTTC. Translation gives CASTSGETGYGYTF.

This chain links TRBV4-1 with TRBJ1-2; possibly TRBD1 for D (5 bases). Germline CDR1 MGHRA, CDR2 YSYEKL. Trimming pared 7 bases from V and 3 bases from J, leaving 15 bases between. The CDR3 has 14 residues. The CDR3 DNA reads TGCGCCAGCAACCCAGTTATCAGGGACTATGGCTACACCTTC. This gives the protein CASNPVIRDYGYTF.

The chain employs TRBV28 and TRBJ2-7; D might be TRBD2 (7 bases). V dropped 6 bases and J dropped 3 bases, with 12 bases sitting between them. Per germline, CDR1 MDHEN and CDR2 SYDVKM. This CDR3 has 13 residues. In DNA form, the CDR3 reads TGTGCCAGCAGGGGGGGGGCTCTCTACGAGCAGTACTTC. Protein sequence: CASRGGALYEQYF.

This chain joins TRBV6-5 and TRBJ2-7, with TRBD1 identical over 7 bases. The ends lost 4 bases at V and 4 bases at J; junction bases unmatched: 10. Germline V gives CDR1 MNHEY, CDR2 SVGAGI. The CDR3 has 15 amino acids. CDR3 sequence (DNA): TGTGCCAGCAGTTCCATCTCCAGGGGGACATACGAGCAGTACTTC. It translates to CASSSISRGTYEQYF.